This section outlines one T cell receptor (beta chain) sequence together with its context. Which antigen it targets is not known. Base quality data are lacking; no much larger clone is found one base away. TCR CDR3 regions were amplified from genomic DNA by multiplex PCR using the deep immunoSEQ assay. Genomic DNA extracted from each cell subset was distributed evenly over all wells of several immunoSEQ 96-well plates, and each plate served as one replicate. Each replicate PCR for sorted subsets received about 220 ng genomic DNA, equal to 30,000 or so T cell genomes. The purified libraries were quantified using a Qubit 3.0 fluorometer, sized with a Bioanalyzer 2100, and then quantified again using the KAPA Library Quantification kit. Every immunoSEQ 96-well plate was sequenced on a dedicated single-read 150-cycle Illumina NextSeq 550 flow cell. The study's processing was this. Because the immunoSEQ output included only junctional sequences and no quality scores, the filtering could not be the same as the filtering used for full-length reads. Sequences were annotated with PyIR, a Python wrapper for IgBLAST v1.9, using IMGT germline references to assign V/J genes and CDR3. Any read was removed if the V/J assignment was weak (E-value above 1e-6), the CDR3 was missing, or the read contained stop codons, out-of-frame junctions, or ambiguous translated residues. V3J clonotypes were defined as sequences sharing the same inferred V gene, J gene, and CDR3 amino acid sequence. To compute the percentage overlap between repertoires, the number of shared unique clonotypes was divided by the size of the smaller repertoire. Repertoire richness was assessed with RTK rarefaction, the Chao1 estimator, and Recon v2.1 estimates of unobserved clonotypes. Generation probabilities for all TCRbeta clonotypes obtained by the gDNA method from a handful of donors were computed using OLGA. TCRdb obtained this table from immuneACCESS and retained in-frame rearrangements with V and J assigned. These tables miss some clones; where compared with another copy, unresolved V genes account for less than half of the shortfall, and the remainder is unexplained. V and J calls and clone size come straight from that table; D and trimming were deduced from the DNA. The sample profile shows millions of clones; about 93% of them were found once. The ten most abundant clones make up 1.5% to 2% of the sample.

CD8 naive samples were CD45RO-negative cells positively selected for CCR7, giving a CD45RA+CCR7+ population that excluded TemRA cells. Donors were healthy HIV-negative adults with no recently reported acute infections or vaccinations. Every donor was a Caucasian adult residing in Nashville, Tennessee, USA. Blood was obtained by leukapheresis, after which PBMCs were separated by Ficoll-Histopaque density gradient centrifugation and cryopreserved in liquid nitrogen vapor phase. Analytical flow cytometry was used to check the purity and quantity of every magnetically sorted T cell population. From each sorted fraction, genomic DNA was isolated and quantified by UV absorbance on a Nanodrop 2000c. CDR1 and CDR2 are drawn from the germline V gene: MNHNS, SASEGT. Relative to germline, V is 4 bases shorter and J is 4 bases shorter, with 16 bases between their ends. Counted from cysteine to phenylalanine, this CDR3 has 15 amino acids. The CDR3 DNA has 45 bases and is translated from base 1.

The data were obtained in a study of shared clonotypes between healthy human individuals (dated by TCRdb to the early 2020s). Regarding the study in general: Two women and a few men aged 18 to 49 years were included in the cohort. To estimate repertoire size and how much clonotypes are shared between individuals, the study performed deep sequencing of blood TCR repertoires from roughly five healthy adults. To increase sequencing depth and limit assay-specific biases, TCR repertoire library preparation and sequencing were carried out by different laboratories using diverse techniques. Leukapheresis yielded between about 0.94 and 9.5 billion PBMCs per donor. For each donor, CD4 naive and CD4 memory were each run on three plates, CD8 naive on two plates, and CD8 memory on one plate. General conclusions and limits of the study: Higher generation probabilities were observed for clonotypes shared by all four sorted-subset donors than for non-shared clonotypes. Larger estimated clonotype richness was generally found for naive subsets than for memory subsets. Sampling was restricted to blood, and TCR repertoires in tissues likely differ from the TCR repertoires found in blood. Even with the large sequencing depth, rarefaction of the sorted-subset datasets indicated that sequencing was incomplete. When four donors were compared, the shared fraction of clonotypes was 5% to 6.5% for naive CD4, about 4% for naive CD8, 2.3% for memory CD4, and 0.4% for memory CD8. Because the study included only a small number of donors, the genetic and exposure-history diversity represented was limited. Pairwise subsampling indicated that sequencing depth was expected to affect the degree of clonotype sharing among donors.

This receptor was taken from a man aged 18-30 years in good health. Some clones in this sample may be carry-over from other donors' samples. The rearranged chain carries TRBV6-1 and TRBJ1-1; matching of 6 bases hints at TRBD1 as the D gene. The sample taken for sequencing was naive CD8+ T cells from PBMCs. The intended sense of this specimen's cell subset or site label: CD45RA+CCR7+. The CDR3 here reads CASSGLRTAGTEAFF. The DNA sequence is given as TGTGCCAGCAGTGGCTTAAGGACAGCGGGCACTGAAGCTTTCTTT.